This TCR beta chain was sequenced for a study of blood T cell repertoires in COVID-19. In the study overall: Acute and convalescent COVID-19 specimens originated in the United States, Italy and Spain.

Participants spanned ages roughly 18 to 90 years and resided in around 25 US areas. Cohort allocation depended upon clinical history that participants reported. The germline V and J ends were trimmed by 6 bases and 3 bases, with 11 bases remaining between them. CDR1 and CDR2 from the germline V gene are SNHLY and FYNNEI. The CDR3 spans 13 residues. The authors' processing: Reference gene primer amplification in the assay estimated nucleated cell counts. Libraries were prepared by immunoSEQ multiplex PCR; TCRdb keeps only in-frame clonotypes and omits some of them. The V and J calls and the clone size are those of that table, but D and trimming were determined from the DNA. Counted here are 270,000 or so clones, just under 90% occurring once; the ten biggest clones make up over 4%.

The receptor comes from a woman in her twenties or thirties with acute COVID-19. The rearrangement links TRBV2 to TRBJ1-1; D might be TRBD1 (5 bases). Material for sequencing was PBMCs or T cells enriched from blood (not recorded which). This CDR3 reads CASRYDRYTEAFF. As DNA, the CDR3 is TGTGCCAGCAGGTATGACAGATACACTGAAGCTTTCTTT.